The sequence of this T cell receptor (beta chain) was determined in a study of post-analysis software for immune sequencing data (dated by TCRdb to the mid-2010s). With regard to the full study: The recorded disease courses included relapsing-remitting, secondary progressive and progressive-relapsing multiple sclerosis, and some patients had no subtype annotation. Patient repertoires were compared against 11 to 12 previously published healthy control repertoires from donors aged roughly 6 to 28 years. A subset of samples was prepared in parallel using single-end sample barcoding, then pooled and co-amplified after Illumina adapter ligation.

To demonstrate the VDJtools post-analysis software, TCR beta repertoires were profiled from the peripheral blood of 10 to 15 young patients with multiple sclerosis. The multiple sclerosis patients were children and adolescents between about 6 and 16 years of age. Of note for this clonotype: Its antigen remains undetermined. Per-base qualities were not stored, and no clone one base away is much larger.

What the authors observed across the whole study: The control group was slightly older than the multiple sclerosis patient group. Direct clustering with F measure revealed strong co-clustering of samples prepared in the same batch, which led to a batch-effect correction. Significantly higher frequencies in patients than in controls were found for roughly 5 TRBV segments, including TRBV5-6, TRBV5-1 and TRBV20-1. Normalized Chao1 diversity was significantly lower in multiple sclerosis patients than controls, suggesting substantial peripheral T-cell clonal expansion.

CDR1 and CDR2 (MNHEY, SVGAGI) derive from the germline V gene. From cysteine to phenylalanine, the CDR3 is 15 amino acids long. Only the CDR3 region is kept as DNA, spanning 45 bases read in frame from base 1. V loses 0 bases at its end and J loses 2 bases; junction bases beyond the gene matches: 2. The library was generated by PCR. Sequencing was performed on an Illumina HiSeq 2500. To reduce PCR and sequencing biases, unique molecular identifiers were incorporated into the TCR beta cDNA libraries. Approximately 500,000 cDNA molecules were obtained for every 1 to 10 million input T cells, so each molecule roughly corresponded to one T cell. The patient libraries were prepared and sequenced using the same protocol as the earlier healthy control dataset. Within a given batch, samples were prepared together, multiplexed and sequenced on the same HiSeq lane. On the study's bioinformatics: MIGEC was used to process the raw barcoded reads, and molecular identifier groups with only a single read were discarded before consensus assembly and CDR3 extraction. VDJtools was used for post-analysis of the clonotype tables, and diversity was normalized by down-sampling every dataset to the size of the smallest sample. To correct batch-related cross-sample contamination, repertoire overlap clustering matched CDR3 amino acid sequences but not nucleotide sequences. Using fastp trimming at Q25 and MiXCR clonotype assembly, TCRdb reanalyzed the public sequencing data and kept in-frame beta chains. When rows share a CDR3 protein, they turn into one entry using the most common DNA and genes. The V and J calls, along with clone size, are taken from TCRdb and not from the paper's own processing. Recorded for this sample are 750,000 to 950,000 distinct CDR3 sequences; roughly 50% of them occurred a single time. Around 4.5% of the sample lies in the top ten.

This clonotype was obtained from a girl aged 5 to 17 with multiple sclerosis. What was sequenced was blood. The chain was built from TRBV6-5 and TRBJ2-5; a stretch of 8 junction bases matches TRBD2. CDR3 sequence: CASSYSGGRQETQYF. The base sequence is TGTGCCAGCAGTTACTCGGGCGGGAGGCAAGAGACCCAGTACTTC.